This TCR beta chain derives from a study of shared clonotypes between healthy human individuals. Germline CDR1 KGHSH, CDR2 LQKENI. CDR3 length: 14 amino acids. With 3 bases removed from V and 0 bases from J, the gap between germline ends came to 9 bases. Study results and limitations: The expectation was that sequencing depth would affect clonotype sharing among donors. Naive subsets usually exceeded memory subsets in estimated richness. Around 4.7% of naive CD4 clonotypes were shared across several donors.

Data came from immunoSEQ multiplex PCR; TCRdb stores just in-frame clones and leaves some out. Of about 680,000 clones in the sample, around three quarters were seen once. Concerning this clone: The target antigen is unknown.

Investigators divided CD4+ cells into CD45RA+ naive and CD45RA-negative memory subsets. The rearrangement uses TRBV18 and TRBJ2-7, with D maybe TRBD2 (5 bases). This receptor was obtained from a woman younger than 45 in good health. The sequenced material came from memory CD4+ T cells sorted from blood. Sample subset: CD45RA-negative fraction. CDR3 amino acids: CASSPIAFSYEQYF. The CDR3 nucleotides are TGTGCCAGCTCACCTATAGCGTTCTCCTACGAGCAGTACTTC.